The 30 T cell receptor beta chains presented below share a single source sample, sequenced in a study of control samples from healthy donors and cancer patients. Profiling relied on immunoSEQ multiplex PCR, and the TCRdb table lists in-frame clones only, not all of them. This table has over 60,000 clones, over 85% appearing once. Sequencing input: PBMCs. The source is a woman aged 55-69 years with head and neck cancer.

The table lists this clone with a count of one. The chain recombines TRBV7-2 with TRBJ2-5; D is undetermined. This CDR3 region has 16 residues. The germline CDR1 and CDR2 sequences are SGHTA and FQGNSA. V lost 4 bases to trimming and J lost 2 bases, with 17 bases between them. This CDR3 reads CASSSGIFTPQETQYF. The CDR3, as DNA: TGTGCCAGCAGCTCCGGAATTTTTACGCCGCAAGAGACCCAGTACTTC.

This sequence joins TRBV18 and TRBJ2-7, with 9 bases that match TRBD1. V was pared by 3 bases and J by 0 bases, with 3 bases of the junction left unmatched. Germline V gives CDR1 KGHSH, CDR2 LQKENI. The CDR3 length is 15 residues. The CDR3 loop reads CASSPNRGHSYEQYF. The CDR3 DNA is TGTGCCAGCTCACCGAACAGGGGGCACTCCTACGAGCAGTACTTC.

The CDR3 protein is CASSSGTGSGEQYF. As DNA, the CDR3 is TGTGCCAGCAGTTCCGGGACAGGGTCTGGCGAGCAGTACTTC. V usage is TRBV6-2 or TRBV6-3 and J usage is TRBJ2-7; 9 bases fit TRBD1. This CDR3 comprises 14 residues. V was pared by 4 bases and J by 6 bases, with 7 bases of the junction left unmatched. The germline V gene encodes CDR1 MNHEY and CDR2 SVGEGT.

V is TRBV14 and J is TRBJ2-1, with 7 bases aligning to TRBD2. V lost 2 bases, J lost 3 bases, and 13 bases stayed unmatched. CDR1 is SGHDN and CDR2 is FVKESK in the germline V gene. The CDR3 loop spans 18 amino acids. The CDR3 nucleotides are TGTGCCAGCAGCCAATTGCAAGGCGGGAGCGCCTACTACAATGAGCAGTTCTTC. Protein sequence: CASSQLQGGSAYYNEQFF.

V gene TRBV5-1 combines with J gene TRBJ2-3, with TRBD2 matching over 7 bases. J gave up 2 bases and V 7 bases, and 10 bases lay outside the gene matches. Per the germline V gene, CDR1 is SGHRS and CDR2 is YFSETQ. The CDR3 covers 15 residues. CDR3 in DNA: TGCGCCAGCTCAGAAGTGGCGGGAGCCACAGATACGCAGTATTTT. Amino acids: CASSEVAGATDTQYF.

The chain is built from TRBV29-1 and TRBJ1-1; TRBD1 agrees at 9 bases. V was clipped by 7 bases and J by 4 bases; unmatched bases: 7. The germline CDR1 and CDR2 sequences are SQVTM and ANQGSEA. This CDR3 spans 13 amino acids. The CDR3 here is CSAMTGGSTEAFF. The DNA for the CDR3 is TGCAGCGCAATGACAGGGGGATCCACTGAAGCTTTCTTT.

The rearrangement joins TRBV10-3 to TRBJ2-1; 10 nucleotides align to TRBD2. Unmatched junction bases numbered 10, after V lost 10 bases and J lost 13 bases. The germline V gene has CDR1 ENHRY and CDR2 SYGVKD. This CDR3 has 12 residues. As DNA, the CDR3 is TGTGCCACCAATCTAGCGGGAGTAGCACAGTTCTTC. Its translation: CATNLAGVAQFF.

The rearrangement uses TRBV19 and TRBJ1-5; 7 nucleotides line up with TRBD1. Germline V lookup: CDR1 LNHDA, CDR2 SQIVND (reference sequence). Trimming took 7 bases from V and 7 from J; bases not matched to a gene: 7. The CDR3 runs to 13 residues. The CDR3 loop reads CASNDREGQPQHF. For the CDR3, the DNA is TGTGCCAGTAACGACAGGGAGGGGCAGCCCCAGCATTTT.

This chain joins TRBV12-3 or TRBV12-4 and TRBJ1-2; D is uncertain. V was clipped by 5 bases and J by 8 bases, with 12 bases between them. The CDR3 extends over 12 amino acids. The CDR3 loop reads CASSRAYEGYTF. The CDR3 DNA sequence: TGTGCCAGCAGTCGGGCCTATGAAGGCTACACCTTC.

The V gene is TRBV5-1, the J gene TRBJ2-1, with 8 bases matching TRBD1. The CDR3 has 14 residues. The V and J ends lost 8 bases and 6 bases, in that order; junction bases with no gene match: 10. CDR1 is SGHRS, CDR2 YFSETQ, per germline. The CDR3 DNA sequence: TGCGCCAGTAGCGACACAGGGGGTTCCAATGAGCAGTTCTTC. It is translated as CASSDTGGSNEQFF.

V usage is TRBV7-2 and J usage is TRBJ2-1; 7 bases fit TRBD1. This CDR3 is 16 amino acids long. Germline values: CDR1 SGHTA, CDR2 FQGNSA. The V gene end was trimmed by 5 bases and the J gene end by 2 bases; junction bases not matched to a gene: 9. The chain's CDR3 is CASSLIGTEAYNEQFF. The CDR3 DNA reads as TGTGCCAGCAGCCTTATCGGGACAGAGGCCTACAATGAGCAGTTCTTC.

CDR3 sequence: CAWRPRDTGYNEQFF. The DNA for the CDR3 is TGTGCCTGGAGGCCTAGGGACACCGGATACAATGAGCAGTTCTTC. The chain recombines TRBV30 with TRBJ2-1; D is possibly TRBD1 (6 bases). CDR1 and CDR2 from the germline V gene are GTSNPN and SVGIG (reference sequence). CDR3 size: 15 residues. V was pared by 3 bases and J by 4 bases, with 16 bases between.

This rearrangement joins TRBV9 to TRBJ1-3; D unclear. Germline assignment: CDR1 SGDLS and CDR2 YYNGEE. The CDR3 is 14 residues long. Trimming shortened V by 0 bases and J by 0 bases, and 4 bases separated the two germline ends. The CDR3 nucleotides are TGTGCCAGCAGCGTAGCGATCTCTGGAAACACCATATATTTT. Translating it yields CASSVAISGNTIYF.

The J gene is TRBJ1-2, the V gene TRBV19, with D hard to call. Looked up from germline, CDR1 is LNHDA and CDR2 is SQIVND (reference sequence). This CDR3 region has 16 residues. V lost 5 bases and J 4 bases, leaving 20 bases between the germline ends. CDR3 sequence reads: CASSDPAAATAYGYTF. Written as DNA, the CDR3 is TGTGCCAGTAGTGACCCCGCCGCGGCCACGGCCTATGGCTACACCTTC.

The V call is TRBV5-1, the J call TRBJ2-7; perhaps TRBD1 as D (5 bases). The CDR3 runs 15 residues. CDR1 is SGHRS and CDR2 is YFSETQ in the germline V gene. V shed 3 bases and J shed 4 bases, with 17 bases lying between them. The CDR3 coding sequence is TGCGCCAGCAGCTGGGGTACAGGTCCCACTTACGAGCAGTACTTC. This translates into CASSWGTGPTYEQYF.

The chain couples TRBV5-1 to TRBJ2-2; D call uncertain. This CDR3 has 15 residues. The germline gives CDR1 SGHRS, CDR2 YFSETQ. Deletions cut 2 bases from V and 5 bases from J, with 13 bases between. CDR3 nucleotides: TGCGCCAGCAGCTTAATCTGGGGTGGGACCGGGGAGCTGTTTTTT. This encodes CASSLIWGGTGELFF.

The chain employs TRBV18 and TRBJ2-5; the match to TRBD2 covers 13 bases. CDR3 length: 16 residues. V trimming: 3 bases; J trimming: 4 bases; junction bases outside the gene matches: 5. Germline-derived CDR1 and CDR2 are KGHSH and LQKENI. The CDR3 region is CASSPLGLAGAETQYF. The CDR3 nucleotides are TGTGCCAGCTCACCCCTAGGACTAGCGGGAGCAGAGACCCAGTACTTC.

V usage is TRBV10-3 and J usage is TRBJ2-3; 7 bases line up with TRBD1. The CDR3 extends over 16 amino acids. Trimming at V came to 0 bases and at J to 4 bases, leaving 7 bases not matched to a gene. Germline values: CDR1 ENHRY, CDR2 SYGVKD. CDR3 region: CAISESGQTSADTQYF. CDR3 DNA sequence: TGTGCCATCAGTGAGTCGGGACAGACCTCGGCAGATACGCAGTATTTT.

The chain joins TRBV7-7 to TRBJ2-5; no clear D. V dropped 5 bases and J dropped 5 bases, with 9 bases sitting between them. Germline values: CDR1 SSHAT, CDR2 FNYEAQ (reference sequence). The CDR3 loop spans 12 amino acids. CDR3 sequence reads: CASSPDGETQYF. In DNA form, the CDR3 reads TGTGCCAGCAGCCCCGATGGGGAGACCCAGTACTTC.

The rearrangement uses TRBV7-9 and TRBJ1-4; D call uncertain. Trimming removed 5 bases from V and 4 bases from J, with 11 bases in between. Germline lookup yields CDR1 SEHNR and CDR2 FQNEAQ (reference sequence). The CDR3 runs 14 residues. CDR3 nucleotide sequence: TGTGCCAGCAGCCGAGGACGGATTAATGAAAAACTGTTTTTT. It specifies CASSRGRINEKLFF.

The V gene is TRBV2, the J gene TRBJ2-7; D might be TRBD1 (6 bases). Germline CDR1 SNHLY, CDR2 FYNNEI. The CDR3 has 14 amino acids. The V gene lost 4 bases and the J gene lost 2 bases, with 12 bases spanning the gap. DNA of the CDR3: TGTGCCAGCAGTGCTACAGGGTTTCCCTACGAGCAGTACTTC. Translating gives CASSATGFPYEQYF.

The V gene is TRBV7-8, the J gene TRBJ1-2; D gene uncertain. CDR3 length: 17 amino acids. Trimming stripped 1 base from V and 8 bases from J, with 23 bases between. Germline lookup yields CDR1 SGHVS and CDR2 FQNEAQ. CDR3 amino acids: CASSLGQEWLSTGGYTF. The CDR3, as DNA: TGTGCCAGCAGCTTAGGGCAGGAATGGCTCTCTACGGGGGGCTACACCTTC.

This clone appeared once. The V gene is TRBV7-3, the J gene TRBJ2-1, with 7 positions matching TRBD2. Trimming cost V 1 base and J 4 bases; bases outside gene matches: 7. This CDR3 has 16 residues. Germline loops: CDR1 SGHTA, CDR2 FQGTGA. The CDR3 bases are TGTGCCAGCAGCTTAATCCCGGCTAGCGGATACAATGAGCAGTTCTTC. Translating gives CASSLIPASGYNEQFF.

V and J are TRBV6-5 and TRBJ2-5, with D possibly TRBD2 on 6 matching bases. Trimming cost V 8 bases and J 5 bases, with 18 bases left between them. The germline V gene encodes CDR1 MNHEY and CDR2 SVGAGI. This CDR3 contains 14 residues. Here the CDR3 reads CASYHRNRGETQYF. Here the CDR3 DNA reads TGTGCCAGCTACCACCGGAATCGGGGGGAGACCCAGTACTTC.

The genes are TRBV30 and TRBJ1-2; 8 positions match TRBD1. Germline loops: CDR1 GTSNPN, CDR2 SVGIG (reference sequence). The CDR3 sequence is 20 residues long. Trimming took 0 bases from V and 1 from J; bases not matched to a gene: 19. The CDR3 region is CAWSVEFVLTGQGVNYGYTF. CDR3 DNA: TGTGCCTGGAGTGTCGAGTTTGTCTTGACAGGACAGGGAGTTAACTATGGCTACACCTTC.

The chain joins TRBV5-4 to TRBJ2-7; D not certain. The CDR3 runs 11 residues. CDR1 is SGHNT, CDR2 YYREEE, per germline (reference sequence). Deletions cut 3 bases from V and 4 bases from J, with 5 bases between. The DNA of the CDR3 is TGTGCCAGCAGCTCCCAATACGAGCAGTACTTC. Residues: CASSSQYEQYF.

The chain employs TRBV19 and TRBJ2-2; D unclear. The V end lost 6 bases, the J end lost 7 bases, and 6 bases lay between the germline ends. The CDR3 consists of 11 residues. Germline CDR1 is LNHDA and CDR2 is SQIVND (reference sequence). CDR3 sequence reads: CASSGGGELFF. The CDR3 coding sequence is TGTGCCAGTAGCGGTGGCGGGGAGCTGTTTTTT.

The chain carries TRBV2 and TRBJ2-3; D uncertain. There are 16 residues in the CDR3. Between the trimmed V and J ends, which lost 1 base and 2 bases, there was a span of 13 bases. Germline lookup yields CDR1 SNHLY and CDR2 FYNNEI. The CDR3 is CASSEGYGKNTDTQYF. Here the CDR3 DNA reads TGTGCCAGCAGTGAAGGATATGGCAAAAACACAGATACGCAGTATTTT.

The CDR3 region has the DNA TGTGCCAGCAGTTCCGGAGACAGGGGGGTCACTGAAGCTTTCTTT. Encoded protein: CASSSGDRGVTEAFF. The chain uses TRBV6-6 and TRBJ1-1; TRBD1 aligns across 9 bases. Germline CDR1 is MNHNY and CDR2 is SVGAGI (reference sequence). This CDR3 spans 15 amino acids. V gave up 4 bases and J gave up 4 bases; unmatched junction bases: 7.

Here the CDR3 reads CASSQRLYQETQYF. DNA of the CDR3: TGTGCCAGCAGCCAGCGGCTCTACCAAGAGACCCAGTACTTC. The chain uses TRBV7-2 and TRBJ2-5; TRBD2 is a possible D gene (5 bases). V was trimmed by 5 bases and J by 0 bases, leaving 10 bases between them. The CDR3 has 14 residues. Per germline, CDR1 SGHTA and CDR2 FQGNSA.